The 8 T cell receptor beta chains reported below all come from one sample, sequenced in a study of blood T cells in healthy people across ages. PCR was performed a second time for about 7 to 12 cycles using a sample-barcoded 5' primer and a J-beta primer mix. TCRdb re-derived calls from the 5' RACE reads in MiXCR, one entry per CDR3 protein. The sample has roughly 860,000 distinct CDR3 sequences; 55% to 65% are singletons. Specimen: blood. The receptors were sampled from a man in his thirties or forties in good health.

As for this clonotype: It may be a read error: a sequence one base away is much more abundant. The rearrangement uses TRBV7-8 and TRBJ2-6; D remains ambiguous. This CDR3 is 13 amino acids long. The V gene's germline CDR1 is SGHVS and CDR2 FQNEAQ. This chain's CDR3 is CASGFSGANVLTF. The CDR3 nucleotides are TGTGCCAGCGGCTTCTCTGGGGCCAACGTCCTGACTTTC.

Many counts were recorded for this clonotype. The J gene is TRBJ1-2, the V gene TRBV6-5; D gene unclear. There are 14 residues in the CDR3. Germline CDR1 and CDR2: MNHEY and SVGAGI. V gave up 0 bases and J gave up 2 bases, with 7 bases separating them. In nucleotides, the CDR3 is TGTGCCAGCAGTTACTCCCGGGTCAACTATGGCTACACCTTC. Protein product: CASSYSRVNYGYTF.

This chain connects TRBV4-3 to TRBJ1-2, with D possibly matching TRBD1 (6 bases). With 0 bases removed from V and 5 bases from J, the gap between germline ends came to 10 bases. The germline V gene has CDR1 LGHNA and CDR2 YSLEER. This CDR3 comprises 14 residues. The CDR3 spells CASSQDQGFYGYTF. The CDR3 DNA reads TGCGCCAGCAGCCAAGATCAGGGGTTTTATGGCTACACCTTC.

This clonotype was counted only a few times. The CDR3 sequence is CASSRQGAGEQYF. The CDR3 DNA is TGTGCCAGTAGTAGACAGGGGGCAGGTGAGCAGTACTTC. This rearrangement joins TRBV19 to TRBJ2-7; 10 positions agree with TRBD1. Germline V gives CDR1 LNHDA, CDR2 SQIVND (reference sequence). The CDR3 loop spans 13 amino acids. J was trimmed by 7 bases and V by 4 bases; bases with no gene match: 4.

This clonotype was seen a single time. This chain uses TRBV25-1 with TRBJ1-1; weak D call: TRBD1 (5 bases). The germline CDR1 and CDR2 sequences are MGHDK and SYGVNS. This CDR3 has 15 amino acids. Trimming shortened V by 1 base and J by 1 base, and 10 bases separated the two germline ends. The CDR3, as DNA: TGTGCCAGCAGTGAATGGGGTAGGGGGAACACTGAAGCTTTCTTT. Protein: CASSEWGRGNTEAFF.

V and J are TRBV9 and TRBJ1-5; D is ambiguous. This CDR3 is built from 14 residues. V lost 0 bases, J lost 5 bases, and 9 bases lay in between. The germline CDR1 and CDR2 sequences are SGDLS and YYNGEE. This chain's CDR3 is CASSVAAAYQPQHF. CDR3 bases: TGTGCCAGCAGCGTAGCGGCAGCCTATCAGCCCCAGCATTTT.

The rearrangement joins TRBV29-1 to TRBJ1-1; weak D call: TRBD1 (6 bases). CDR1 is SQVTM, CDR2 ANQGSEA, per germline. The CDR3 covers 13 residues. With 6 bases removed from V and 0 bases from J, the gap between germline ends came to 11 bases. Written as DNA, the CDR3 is TGCAGCGTGCGACAGGAAATGAACACTGAAGCTTTCTTT. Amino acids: CSVRQEMNTEAFF.

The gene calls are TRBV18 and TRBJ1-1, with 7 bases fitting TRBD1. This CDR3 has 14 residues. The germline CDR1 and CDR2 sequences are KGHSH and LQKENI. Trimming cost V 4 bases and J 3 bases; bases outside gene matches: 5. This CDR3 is CASSRQGWDTEAFF. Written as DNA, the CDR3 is TGTGCCAGCTCACGACAGGGTTGGGACACTGAAGCTTTCTTT.